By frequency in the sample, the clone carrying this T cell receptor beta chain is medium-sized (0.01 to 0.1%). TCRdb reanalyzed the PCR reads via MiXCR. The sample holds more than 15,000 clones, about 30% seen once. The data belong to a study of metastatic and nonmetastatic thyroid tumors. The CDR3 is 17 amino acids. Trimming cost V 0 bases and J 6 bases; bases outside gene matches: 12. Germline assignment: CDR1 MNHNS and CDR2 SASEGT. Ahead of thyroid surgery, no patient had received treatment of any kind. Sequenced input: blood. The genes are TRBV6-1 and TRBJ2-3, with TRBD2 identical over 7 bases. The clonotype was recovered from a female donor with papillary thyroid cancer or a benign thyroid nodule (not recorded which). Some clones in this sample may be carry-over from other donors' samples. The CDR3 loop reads CASSEAGGSGWEDTQYF. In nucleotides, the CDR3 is TGTGCCAGCAGTGAAGCGGGAGGGAGCGGGTGGGAGGATACGCAGTATTTT.